The rows below give T cell receptor beta chains drawn from one sample of a study of T cells in Graves' hyperthyroidism and ophthalmopathy. TCRdb analysed the multiplex PCR reads with MiXCR anew, one entry per CDR3 protein. This table has about 350,000 distinct CDR3 sequences, 14% appearing once. What was sequenced was blood. The receptor set was obtained from a woman aged 25 to 45 with Graves' hyperthyroidism. Both conserved end residues are part of each CDR3. The D gene is left open where the match is weak. The size entry is marked missing in some rows and otherwise reads once, few, many or a size class.

CDR3 protein,CDR3 DNA,V gene,D gene,clone size,J gene
CSARVTGLETQYF,TGCAGTGCTAGAGTTACAGGTCTAGAGACCCAGTACTTC,TRBV20-1,NA,NA,TRBJ2-5
CASSPIRTGGGTEAFF,TGTGCCAGCAGCCCCATCAGGACAGGTGGGGGCACTGAAGCTTTCTTT,TRBV6-1,TRBD1,NA,TRBJ1-1
CSVPRLAENTQYF,TGCAGTGTCCCCCGACTAGCGGAAAATACGCAGTATTTT,TRBV20-1,TRBD2,NA,TRBJ2-3
CASSLPGKWDQPQHF,TGTGCCAGCAGTTTACCGGGGAAGTGGGATCAGCCCCAGCATTTT,TRBV28,NA,many,TRBJ1-5
CASRSAGGRGYEQFF,TGTGCCAGCCGCTCCGCAGGCGGGAGGGGCTATGAGCAGTTCTTC,TRBV12-3/TRBV12-4,TRBD2,NA,TRBJ2-1
CASGSDTQYF,TGTGCCAGCGGTTCAGATACGCAGTATTTT,TRBV2,NA,many,TRBJ2-3
CASSKTSGIYNEQFF,TGTGCCAGCAGTAAGACTAGCGGGATCTACAATGAGCAGTTCTTC,TRBV2,TRBD2,many,TRBJ2-1
CASSQGQALAKNIQYF,TGTGCCAGCAGCCAAGGACAGGCGCTAGCCAAAAACATTCAGTACTTC,TRBV3-1,NA,NA,TRBJ2-4
CASSYGQGKAKNIQYF,TGTGCCAGCAGCTACGGACAGGGAAAAGCCAAAAACATTCAGTACTTC,TRBV7-2,TRBD1,few,TRBJ2-4
CSAMTGPNTEAFF,TGCAGCGCTATGACAGGACCTAACACTGAAGCTTTCTTT,TRBV29-1,NA,many,TRBJ1-1
CASSITGLDYGYTF,TGTGCCAGCAGCATAACAGGACTGGACTATGGCTACACCTTC,TRBV12-3/TRBV12-4,NA,many,TRBJ1-2
CASSPLIPNEQFF,TGTGCCAGCAGTCCGCTTATCCCCAATGAGCAGTTCTTC,TRBV7-2,NA,many,TRBJ2-1
CASSLDAGASGNTIYF,TGTGCCAGCAGCTTAGACGCGGGGGCCTCTGGAAACACCATATATTTT,TRBV11-2,NA,NA,TRBJ1-3
CASSPVTETLSVRGYTF,TGTGCCAGCAGTCCCGTGACAGAAACGCTTAGTGTACGTGGCTACACCTTC,TRBV6-1,NA,many,TRBJ1-2
CSAPAGPNQPQHF,TGCAGTGCTCCAGCGGGACCGAATCAGCCCCAGCATTTT,TRBV20-1,NA,NA,TRBJ1-5
CASSWIAGGTLYNEQFF,TGCGCCAGCAGCTGGATTGCGGGAGGGACCCTCTACAATGAGCAGTTCTTC,TRBV5-1,TRBD2,NA,TRBJ2-1
CASSLGGRKYGYTF,TGTGCCAGCAGCTTAGGGGGACGGAAATATGGCTACACCTTC,TRBV7-2,NA,many,TRBJ1-2
CASSLPRGETQYF,TGTGCCAGCAGTTTGCCCAGGGGAGAGACCCAGTACTTC,TRBV28,NA,many,TRBJ2-5
CASSFLNTQYF,TGTGCCAGCAGTTTTTTGAATACGCAGTATTTT,TRBV28,NA,NA,TRBJ2-3
CSARTTSGRASEGYNEQFF,TGCAGTGCTAGGACGACTAGCGGGAGGGCCAGTGAGGGGTACAATGAGCAGTTCTTC,TRBV20-1,TRBD2,NA,TRBJ2-1
CASSLERSTDTQYF,TGTGCCAGCAGCTTAGAGAGAAGCACAGATACGCAGTATTTT,TRBV7-6,NA,NA,TRBJ2-3
CASSLLQAGSYEQYF,TGTGCCAGCAGTTTACTTCAGGCCGGCTCCTACGAGCAGTACTTC,TRBV28,NA,many,TRBJ2-7
CASSLRDRPGGTEQFF,TGTGCCAGCAGTCTAAGGGACAGGCCCGGGGGCACGGAGCAGTTCTTC,TRBV28,TRBD1,many,TRBJ2-1
CASSHASTLRWGTERDEQFF,TGTGCCAGCAGCCACGCTAGTACGCTTAGGTGGGGCACGGAGAGGGATGAGCAGTTCTTC,TRBV4-2,NA,NA,TRBJ2-1
CASRRDSNNEQFF,TGTGCCAGCAGACGGGACTCCAACAATGAGCAGTTCTTC,TRBV12-3/TRBV12-4,NA,many,TRBJ2-1
CASRRTSGRAASTDTQYF,TGTGCCAGCAGAAGGACTAGCGGGAGGGCGGCTAGCACAGATACGCAGTATTTT,TRBV6-1,TRBD2,NA,TRBJ2-3
CATSRVGGDQPQHF,TGTGCCACCAGCAGAGTAGGGGGCGATCAGCCCCAGCATTTT,TRBV15,TRBD1,NA,TRBJ1-5
CASSLTGQGYEQYF,TGCGCCAGCAGCTTGACGGGACAGGGCTACGAGCAGTACTTC,TRBV5-1,TRBD1,many,TRBJ2-7
CASSVPHPGPIAGANVLTF,TGTGCCAGCAGCGTCCCCCATCCAGGGCCGATCGCTGGGGCCAACGTCCTGACTTTC,TRBV9,NA,few,TRBJ2-6
CASSEATGTGGYTF,TGTGCCAGCAGTGAAGCGACCGGGACGGGGGGTTACACCTTC,TRBV6-1,NA,NA,TRBJ1-2
CASRYFRGQYNSPLHF,TGTGCCAGCAGATATTTTCGTGGACAGTATAATTCACCCCTCCACTTT,TRBV6-1,NA,NA,TRBJ1-6
CASPPPTHSYEQYF,TGTGCCAGTCCACCTCCAACACACTCCTACGAGCAGTACTTC,TRBV19,NA,NA,TRBJ2-7
CASRTGQGAGNQPQHF,TGTGCCAGCAGAACGGGACAGGGGGCGGGCAATCAGCCCCAGCATTTT,TRBV27,TRBD1,NA,TRBJ1-5
CASRPRDEETQYF,TGTGCCAGCAGACCGCGGGACGAAGAGACCCAGTACTTC,TRBV7-9,NA,many,TRBJ2-5
CASSRYTNNEQFF,TGTGCCAGCAGCAGGTATACAAACAATGAGCAGTTCTTC,TRBV11-1,NA,many,TRBJ2-1
CATAGTVSTDTQYF,TGTGCCACCGCCGGGACAGTAAGCACAGATACGCAGTATTTT,TRBV24-1,TRBD1,many,TRBJ2-3
CASSLVVPDEAGKSNQPQHF,TGTGCCAGCAGTTTGGTTGTACCGGACGAGGCAGGGAAAAGCAATCAGCCCCAGCATTTT,TRBV28,NA,many,TRBJ1-5
CATLQGAIPNYGYTF,TGTGCCACTCTACAGGGGGCGATTCCCAACTATGGCTACACCTTC,TRBV6-1,TRBD1,few,TRBJ1-2
CASSFFRSVNTEAFF,TGTGCCAGCAGCTTCTTCCGGAGTGTGAACACTGAAGCTTTCTTT,TRBV11-2,NA,many,TRBJ1-1
CASGSGSHNEQFF,TGTGCCAGCGGGAGCGGGAGCCACAATGAGCAGTTCTTC,TRBV6-1,TRBD2,many,TRBJ2-1
CSVDGGTETQYF,TGCAGCGTTGACGGGGGAACAGAGACCCAGTACTTC,TRBV29-1,NA,many,TRBJ2-5
CASSVVVGTTSGNYNEQFF,TGTGCCAGCAGCGTAGTAGTAGGGACGACTAGCGGGAACTACAATGAGCAGTTCTTC,TRBV9,TRBD2,NA,TRBJ2-1
CASSRGVLNTEAFF,TGTGCCAGCAGCCGGGGGGTGTTGAACACTGAAGCTTTCTTT,TRBV4-2,NA,many,TRBJ1-1
CASSSPTIGLALSGANVLTF,TGTGCCAGCAGTTCCCCCACGATAGGGTTGGCGCTCTCTGGGGCCAACGTCCTGACTTTC,TRBV28,NA,few,TRBJ2-6
CASKNIAAQETQYF,TGTGCCTCAAAGAACATTGCGGCCCAAGAGACCCAGTACTTC,TRBV6-1,NA,NA,TRBJ2-5
CASSLRDKNTEAFF,TGTGCCAGCAGCTTAAGGGATAAGAACACTGAAGCTTTCTTT,TRBV7-9,NA,NA,TRBJ1-1
CASSLDSGWATGELFF,TGTGCCAGCAGCTTGGATTCGGGCTGGGCCACCGGGGAGCTGTTTTTT,TRBV5-4,NA,few,TRBJ2-2
CSVGIGGSYEQYF,TGCAGTGTGGGTATAGGGGGATCGTACGAGCAGTACTTC,TRBV20-1,NA,many,TRBJ2-7
CASSFLTIVGDEQFF,TGTGCCAGCAGTTTCCTAACCATAGTGGGTGATGAGCAGTTCTTC,TRBV28,NA,many,TRBJ2-1
CASSQGTAPEAFF,TGTGCCAGCAGCCAAGGGACAGCACCTGAAGCTTTCTTT,TRBV3-1,NA,few,TRBJ1-1
CASSFPGQTNTEAFF,TGTGCCAGCAGCTTTCCGGGACAGACTAATACTGAAGCTTTCTTT,TRBV7-9,TRBD1,many,TRBJ1-1
CSARELAGVGTGELFF,TGCAGTGCTAGGGAGCTAGCGGGAGTTGGGACCGGGGAGCTGTTTTTT,TRBV20-1,TRBD2,many,TRBJ2-2
CASSPYFGELGAGELFF,TGTGCCAGCAGCCCTTATTTCGGGGAGTTAGGGGCCGGGGAGCTGTTTTTT,TRBV27,NA,NA,TRBJ2-2
CASSPPAGYGEQYF,TGTGCCAGCAGCCCACCAGCGGGATATGGCGAGCAGTACTTC,TRBV3-1,TRBD2,many,TRBJ2-7
CSARDPFRGRTDTQYF,TGCAGTGCTAGAGATCCATTCCGCGGCCGCACAGATACGCAGTATTTT,TRBV20-1,NA,few,TRBJ2-3
CATNIGTSYEQYF,TGTGCCACCAATATCGGGACCTCCTACGAGCAGTACTTC,TRBV28,NA,many,TRBJ2-7
CASSLAGGGGAGYTF,TGCGCCAGCAGCTTGGCCGGAGGTGGGGGCGCGGGCTACACCTTC,TRBV5-1,NA,few,TRBJ1-2
CASSNVTGVNYGYTF,TGTGCCAGCAGTAACGTGACAGGAGTTAACTATGGCTACACCTTC,TRBV12-3/TRBV12-4,NA,many,TRBJ1-2
CASSYIQQPGELFF,TGTGCCAGCAGTTATATACAACAGCCCGGGGAGCTGTTTTTT,TRBV6-1,NA,NA,TRBJ2-2